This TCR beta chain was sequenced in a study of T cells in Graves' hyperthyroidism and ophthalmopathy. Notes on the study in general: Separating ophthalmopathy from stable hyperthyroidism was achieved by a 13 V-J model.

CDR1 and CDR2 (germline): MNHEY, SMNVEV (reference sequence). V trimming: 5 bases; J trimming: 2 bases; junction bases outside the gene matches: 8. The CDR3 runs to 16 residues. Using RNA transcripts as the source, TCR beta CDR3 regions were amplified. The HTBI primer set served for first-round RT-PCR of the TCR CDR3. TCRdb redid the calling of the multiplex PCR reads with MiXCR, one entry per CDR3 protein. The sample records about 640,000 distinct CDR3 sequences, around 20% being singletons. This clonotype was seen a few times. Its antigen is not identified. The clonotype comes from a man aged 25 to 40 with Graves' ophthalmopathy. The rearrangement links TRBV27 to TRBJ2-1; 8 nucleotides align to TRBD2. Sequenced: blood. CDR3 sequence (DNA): TGTGCCAGCAGTCCCCGCAGCGGGAGTACCTACAATGAGCAGTTCTTC. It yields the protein CASSPRSGSTYNEQFF.